This TCR beta chain appears in the sequencing data of a study of regulatory T cells in long-lasting Graves disease. Findings of the study overall: Repertoires from persistent disease leaned toward TRBV28, TRBJ1-2 and TRBJ2-5. Persistent Graves' patients showed less TCR diversity than newly diagnosed patients showed.

The time point: newly diagnosed GD, antithyroid drugs for less than 3 months. After RNA was extracted from PBMCs, the TCR library was made from it. Building the TCR beta libraries relied on iRepertoire HTBI primers, and CDR3 regions underwent Arm-PCR. TCRdb itself ran the multiplex PCR reads through MiXCR, one entry per CDR3 protein. The data show over 200,000 distinct CDR3 sequences, approximately 20% seen once. This clonotype was seen ten or more times. No antigen is known for it. Germline V gene lookup returns CDR1 MDHEN and CDR2 SYDVKM. V shed 8 bases and J shed 7 bases, with 15 bases lying between them. The CDR3 loop spans 14 amino acids.

This specimen consisted of peripheral blood mononuclear cells (PBMCs), obtained at new diagnosis, from a patient treated with antithyroid drugs. This TCR derives from a female donor with Graves disease. This chain uses TRBV28 with TRBJ1-6; D unclear. In DNA form, the CDR3 reads TGTGCCAGCCGGAGTTGGGCCGAGAATTCACCCCTCCACTTT. Residues: CASRSWAENSPLHF.